The 24 T cell receptor beta chains presented below share a single source sample, sequenced in a study of blood T cell repertoires in COVID-19. Measured with immunoSEQ multiplex PCR; TCRdb has only the in-frame clones, and not every one. Here the sample spans about 60,000 clones, approximately 80% being singletons. The sequenced material came from peripheral blood. The receptors originated from a man between 45 and 60 years old with COVID-19, enrolled during active disease.

The J gene is TRBJ2-2, the V gene TRBV10-3; 7 positions agree with TRBD2. CDR3 length: 14 amino acids. The junction had 5 bases not matched to a gene; V was cut back by 6 bases and J by 4 bases. Germline CDR1 is ENHRY and CDR2 is SYGVKD. CDR3 sequence reads: CAIRGGSGTGELFF. The CDR3 DNA is TGTGCCATCAGAGGCGGGAGCGGCACCGGGGAGCTGTTTTTT.

This sequence joins TRBV4-1 and TRBJ2-1, with a tentative D call TRBD2 (6 bases). Germline assignment: CDR1 MGHRA and CDR2 YSYEKL. The V and J ends lost 1 base and 5 bases respectively, with 15 bases between them. This CDR3 has 16 amino acids. CDR3 DNA sequence: TGCGCCAGCAGCCAAGTTGGTCTAGCGAGGAACAATGAGCAGTTCTTC. Protein product: CASSQVGLARNNEQFF.

This clone showed up just a few times. V usage is TRBV27 and J usage is TRBJ2-7; a possible D gene is TRBD2 (5 bases). The CDR3 is 11 residues long. CDR1 and CDR2 from the germline V gene are MNHEY and SMNVEV (reference sequence). V was shortened by 7 bases and J by 6 bases, with 10 bases between the two germline ends. CDR3 region: CASTNGGEQYF. The CDR3 nucleotides are TGTGCCAGCACCAATGGAGGCGAGCAGTACTTC.

This clone was detected only once. V and J are TRBV11-3 and TRBJ2-1; tentatively, D is TRBD1 (5 bases). This CDR3 has 15 residues. Trimming removed 0 bases from V and 5 bases from J, with 11 bases in between. Germline V gives CDR1 SGHNT, CDR2 YENEEA. The CDR3 is CASSLEGDSNNEQFF. CDR3 nucleotide sequence: TGTGCCAGCAGCTTAGAGGGTGACAGTAACAATGAGCAGTTCTTC.

The J gene is TRBJ2-2, the V gene TRBV6-1; 8 nucleotides line up with TRBD2. The V segment lost 0 bases and the J segment 3 bases; nucleotides outside the gene matches: 3. CDR1 and CDR2 (germline): MNHNS, SASEGT. The CDR3 extends over 16 amino acids. CDR3 nucleotides: TGTGCCAGCAGTGAAGCTCCGGGACTAGACACCGGGGAGCTGTTTTTT. Its protein is CASSEAPGLDTGELFF.

The chain carries TRBV11-3 and TRBJ2-2; D is uncertain. V was trimmed by 1 base and J by 1 base, leaving 10 bases between them. Germline CDR1 reads SGHNT; CDR2 reads YENEEA. CDR3 length: 16 amino acids. The CDR3 region has the DNA TGTGCCAGCAGCTTAGGCCGCGGAAGGAACACCGGGGAGCTGTTTTTT. Protein: CASSLGRGRNTGELFF.

This clone was picked up one time. The chain joins TRBV15 to TRBJ1-1, with D perhaps matching TRBD1 (5 bases). This CDR3 has 12 amino acids. With 4 bases removed from V and 8 bases from J, the gap between germline ends came to 11 bases. The germline CDR1 and CDR2 sequences are LNHNV and YYDKDF (reference sequence). In nucleotides, the CDR3 is TGTGCCACCAGCATAGGACAAAGAGAAGCTTTCTTT. It codes for CATSIGQREAFF.

This CDR3 is CASQRTGVDEQYF. The CDR3 coding sequence is TGTGCCAGCCAGCGGACAGGGGTCGACGAGCAGTACTTC. V and J are TRBV5-4 and TRBJ2-7, with 9 bases that match TRBD1. The CDR3 sequence is 13 residues long. V lost 7 bases to trimming and J lost 5 bases; unmatched junction nucleotides: 7. Germline lookup yields CDR1 SGHNT and CDR2 YYREEE (reference sequence).

The chain joins TRBV15 to TRBJ2-3; D is ambiguous. Germline V gene data show CDR1 as LNHNV and CDR2 as YYDKDF (reference sequence). Trimming shortened V by 3 bases and J by 8 bases, and 12 bases separated the two germline ends. The CDR3 has 13 amino acids. The CDR3 sequence: CATSRTIGFTQYF. The CDR3 nucleotides read TGTGCCACCAGCAGGACAATAGGCTTTACGCAGTATTTT. The variable domain in full, with the rest retrieved from reference TRBV15 and TRBJ2-3, is DAMVIQNPRYQVTQFGKPVTLSCSQTLNHNVMYWYQQKSSQAPKLLFHYYDKDFNNEADTPDNFQSRRPNTSFCFLDIRSPGLGDTAMYLCATSRTIGFTQYFGPGTRLTVL.

This clone was detected many times. The rearrangement links TRBV19 to TRBJ2-7; 11 nucleotides line up with TRBD1. The CDR3 extends over 14 amino acids. Germline V lookup: CDR1 LNHDA, CDR2 SQIVND (reference sequence). The V and J ends lost 7 bases and 5 bases, in that order; junction bases with no gene match: 7. The DNA for the CDR3 is TGTGCCAGTACTGCTGGGACAGGGGGACACGAGCAGTACTTC. Residues: CASTAGTGGHEQYF.

This chain connects TRBV10-1 to TRBJ2-2; 8 bases map to TRBD1. This CDR3 is 13 amino acids long. The V segment lost 7 bases and the J segment 9 bases; nucleotides outside the gene matches: 7. Looked up from germline, CDR1 is WNHNN and CDR2 is SYGVQD (reference sequence). CDR3 DNA sequence: TGCGCCAGCACCGCAGGACAGGGCCGGGAGCTGTTTTTT. Encoded protein: CASTAGQGRELFF.

This clone was seen more than once but under ten times. The J gene is TRBJ2-5, the V gene TRBV20-1; D is uncertain. CDR3 length: 11 amino acids. Trimming cost V 7 bases and J 5 bases, with 11 bases left between them. Germline CDR1 is DFQATT and CDR2 is SNEGSKA (reference sequence). CDR3 amino acids: CSGRHSETQYF. The CDR3, as DNA: TGCAGTGGCCGCCACAGTGAGACCCAGTACTTC.

The rearrangement uses TRBV6-4 and TRBJ2-3; 8 bases align to TRBD2. CDR3 size: 17 residues. CDR1 is MRHNA, CDR2 SNTAGT, per germline. V gave up 2 bases and J gave up 0 bases; unmatched junction bases: 7. CDR3 sequence: CASSDGSGSGSTDTQYF. CDR3 DNA sequence: TGTGCCAGCAGTGACGGGAGCGGGAGCGGTAGCACAGATACGCAGTATTTT.

This chain connects TRBV30 to TRBJ2-1; D call uncertain. The V end was cut by 0 bases, the J end by 7 bases, with 10 bases between. CDR3 length: 13 amino acids. Germline V lookup: CDR1 GTSNPN, CDR2 SVGIG (reference sequence). The CDR3 spells CAWSVTGMNEQFF. The CDR3 coding sequence is TGTGCCTGGAGTGTTACCGGTATGAATGAGCAGTTCTTC.

The V call is TRBV5-4, the J call TRBJ1-1; perhaps TRBD1 as D (5 bases). Trimming removed 0 bases at V and 0 bases at J, with 18 bases between. The germline gives CDR1 SGHNT, CDR2 YYREEE (reference sequence). The length of the CDR3 is 18 residues. Here the CDR3 reads CASSLGLGRVNMNTEAFF. Written as DNA, the CDR3 is TGTGCCAGCAGCTTGGGCTTGGGCAGGGTGAATATGAACACTGAAGCTTTCTTT. Full variable domain (outside the CDR3, taken from reference TRBV5-4 and TRBJ1-1): ETGVTQSPTHLIKTRGQQVTLRCSSQSGHNTVSWYQQALGQGPQFIFQYYREEENGRGNFPPRFSGLQFPNYSSELNVNALELDDSALYLCASSLGLGRVNMNTEAFFGQGTRLTVV.

The V gene is TRBV18, the J gene TRBJ1-3, with TRBD1 matching over 7 bases. The CDR3 loop spans 15 amino acids. Per germline, CDR1 KGHSH and CDR2 LQKENI. V was pared by 3 bases and J by 0 bases, with 2 bases of the junction left unmatched. This CDR3 reads CASSPGQISGNTIYF. CDR3 DNA sequence: TGTGCCAGCTCACCGGGACAGATCTCTGGAAACACCATATATTTT.

The rearrangement joins TRBV4-2 to TRBJ1-2; D is ambiguous. The germline V and J ends were trimmed by 0 bases and 7 bases, with 9 bases remaining between them. Germline values: CDR1 LGHNA, CDR2 YNFKEQ. The CDR3 covers 13 residues. The DNA for the CDR3 is TGTGCCAGCAGCCAAGAAGGAGTGTCTGGCTACACCTTC. It codes for CASSQEGVSGYTF.

This chain links TRBV6-4 with TRBJ2-1, with D uncertain. V was trimmed by 6 bases and J by 0 bases, leaving 12 bases between them. Germline assignment: CDR1 MRHNA and CDR2 SNTAGT. This CDR3 has 15 residues. This CDR3 reads CASRADWSSYNEQFF. DNA of the CDR3: TGTGCCAGCAGGGCAGACTGGAGCTCCTACAATGAGCAGTTCTTC.

This clone came up many times. CDR3 sequence: CASSFPGTSPYEQYF. The CDR3 coding sequence is TGTGCCAGCAGCTTTCCCGGGACTTCACCTTACGAGCAGTACTTC. The chain has TRBV7-8 and TRBJ2-7, with D possibly TRBD2 on 6 matching bases. The germline CDR1 and CDR2 sequences are SGHVS and FQNEAQ. V was cut by 3 bases and J by 4 bases, with 16 bases left in between. The CDR3 loop spans 15 amino acids.

This clone has more than one count but fewer than ten. The rearrangement links TRBV28 to TRBJ1-5; D gene unclear. There are 14 residues in the CDR3. Deletions cut 6 bases from V and 5 bases from J, with 14 bases between. The germline V gene encodes CDR1 MDHEN and CDR2 SYDVKM. CDR3 bases: TGTGCCAGCAGCCTCTCGGGTGATTATCAGCCCCAGCATTTT. It translates to CASSLSGDYQPQHF.

The chain combines TRBV9 with TRBJ1-5; D is undetermined. This CDR3 is 15 amino acids long. The V and J ends lost 0 bases and 1 base respectively, with 8 bases between them. The germline CDR1 and CDR2 sequences are SGDLS and YYNGEE. CDR3 DNA: TGTGCCAGCAGCGTAGGAGGTCGCAGCAATCAGCCCCAGCATTTT. It codes for CASSVGGRSNQPQHF.

The rearrangement uses TRBV19 and TRBJ2-7; 8 bases line up with TRBD1. Trimming removed 6 bases from V and 6 bases from J; junction bases left unmatched: 7. The germline CDR1 and CDR2 sequences are LNHDA and SQIVND (reference sequence). The CDR3 is 13 residues long. As DNA, the CDR3 is TGTGCCAGTAGCCGGGACAGGAGTCTCGAGCAGTACTTC. Amino acids: CASSRDRSLEQYF.

This clone was counted ten times or more. The chain carries TRBV29-1 and TRBJ1-3; D is unclear. Trimming took off 4 bases at V and 0 bases at J, with 7 bases between the two ends. Germline assignment: CDR1 SQVTM and CDR2 ANQGSEA. This CDR3 has 13 residues. CDR3: CSVASTSGNTIYF. The CDR3 nucleotides read TGCAGCGTTGCGTCTACCTCTGGAAACACCATATATTTT.

This clone was observed a single time. The chain uses TRBV30 and TRBJ2-2, with D perhaps matching TRBD2 (7 bases). Looked up from germline, CDR1 is GTSNPN and CDR2 is SVGIG (reference sequence). The CDR3 has 15 residues. Deletions cut 3 bases from V and 7 bases from J, with 18 bases between. In nucleotides, the CDR3 is TGTGCCTGGAGCAAAGGGGGGGCTCGGAACGGGGAGCTGTTTTTT. It codes for CAWSKGGARNGELFF.